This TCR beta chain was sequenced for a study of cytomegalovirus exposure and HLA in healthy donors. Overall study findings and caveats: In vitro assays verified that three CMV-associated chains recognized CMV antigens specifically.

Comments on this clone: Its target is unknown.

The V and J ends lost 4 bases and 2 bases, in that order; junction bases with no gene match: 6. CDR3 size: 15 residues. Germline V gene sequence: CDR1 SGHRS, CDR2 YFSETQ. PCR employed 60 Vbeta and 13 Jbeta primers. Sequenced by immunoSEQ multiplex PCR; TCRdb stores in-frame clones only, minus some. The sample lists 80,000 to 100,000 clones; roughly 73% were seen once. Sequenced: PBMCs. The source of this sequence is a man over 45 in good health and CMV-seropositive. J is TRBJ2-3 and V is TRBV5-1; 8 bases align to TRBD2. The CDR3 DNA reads TGCGCCAGCAGCATCGTAGCGGGGACCACAGATACGCAGTATTTT. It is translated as CASSIVAGTTDTQYF.